This T cell receptor beta chain was sequenced during a study of memory CD4+ T cells and cytomegalovirus serostatus. This clone has just a few counts. Germline CDR1 GTSNPN, CDR2 SVGIG (reference sequence). Germline trimming cut 4 bases from V and 6 bases from J; bases unmatched to any gene: 3. The CDR3 length is 13 residues. The sort gate was single viable CD3+CD4+CD8-CD45RO+ cells for memory CD4+ T cells. The assay was immunoSEQ multiplex PCR, and TCRdb's table has in-frame clones only and misses some. This sample has some 48,000 clones, with more than 70% found just once. V gene TRBV30 combines with J gene TRBJ1-5, with 10 positions matching TRBD1. Sequencing was done on a sample of memory CD4+ T cells from blood. The clonotype comes from an adult in good health and CMV-seronegative. The DNA for the CDR3 is TGTGCCTGGACCGGACAGGGGGGTCAGCCCCAGCATTTT. Residues: CAWTGQGGQPQHF.